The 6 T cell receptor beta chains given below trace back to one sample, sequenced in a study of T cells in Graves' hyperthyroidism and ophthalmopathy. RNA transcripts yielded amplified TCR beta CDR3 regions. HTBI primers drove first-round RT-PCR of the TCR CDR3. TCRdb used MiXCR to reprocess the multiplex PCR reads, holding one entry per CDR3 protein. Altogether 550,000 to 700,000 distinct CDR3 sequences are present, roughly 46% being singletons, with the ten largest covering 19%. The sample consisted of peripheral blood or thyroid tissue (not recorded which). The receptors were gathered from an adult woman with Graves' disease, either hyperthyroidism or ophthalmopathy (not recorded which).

CDR3 region: CASSLVGGSWGYTF. The DNA of the CDR3 is TGCGCCAGCAGCTTGGTGGGCGGATCTTGGGGGTACACCTTC. The genes are TRBV5-1 and TRBJ1-2, with TRBD1 as a possible D gene (5 bases). The V gene's germline CDR1 is SGHRS and CDR2 YFSETQ. The CDR3 spans 14 residues. The V end lost 0 bases, the J end lost 11 bases, and 17 bases lay between the germline ends.

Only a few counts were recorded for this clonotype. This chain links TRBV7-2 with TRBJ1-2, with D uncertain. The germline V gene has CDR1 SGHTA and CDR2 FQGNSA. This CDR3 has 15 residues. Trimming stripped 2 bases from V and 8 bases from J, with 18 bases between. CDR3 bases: TGTGCCAGCAGCTTAATGAGACAAAGGTCGTGGGGCTACACCTTC. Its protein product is CASSLMRQRSWGYTF. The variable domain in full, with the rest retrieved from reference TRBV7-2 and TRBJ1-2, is GAGVSQSPSNKVTEKGKDVELRCDPISGHTALYWYRQSLGQGLEFLIYFQGNSAPDKSGLPSDRFSAERTGGSVSTLTIQRTQQEDSAVYLCASSLMRQRSWGYTFGSGTRLTVV.

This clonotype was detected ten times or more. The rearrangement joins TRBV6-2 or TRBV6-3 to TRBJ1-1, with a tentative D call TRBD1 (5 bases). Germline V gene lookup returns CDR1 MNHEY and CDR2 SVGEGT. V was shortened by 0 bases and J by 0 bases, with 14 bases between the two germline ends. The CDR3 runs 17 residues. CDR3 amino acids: CASSYSRLGTVNTEAFF. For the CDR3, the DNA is TGTGCCAGCAGTTACTCGAGATTGGGGACGGTGAACACTGAAGCTTTCTTT.

The CDR3 spells CSSYMGKAQETQYF. The CDR3 DNA reads TGCAGCTCCTACATGGGAAAGGCCCAAGAGACCCAGTACTTC. The V call is TRBV29-1, the J call TRBJ2-5; D is undetermined. V was trimmed by 8 bases and J by 1 base, leaving 17 bases between them. Germline V gives CDR1 SQVTM, CDR2 ANQGSEA. The CDR3 is 14 amino acids.

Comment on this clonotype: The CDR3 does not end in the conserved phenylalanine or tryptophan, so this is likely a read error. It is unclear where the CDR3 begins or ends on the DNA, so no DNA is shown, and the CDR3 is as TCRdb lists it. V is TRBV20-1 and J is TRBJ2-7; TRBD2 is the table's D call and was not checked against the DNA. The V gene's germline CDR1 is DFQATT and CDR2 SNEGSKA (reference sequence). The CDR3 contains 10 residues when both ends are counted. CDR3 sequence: CSANQPGLAG.

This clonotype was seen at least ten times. The CDR3 sequence: CASSSGAGGPASYEQYF. The CDR3 region has the DNA TGTGCCAGCAGCTCCGGGGCGGGAGGGCCGGCCTCCTACGAGCAGTACTTC. The rearrangement joins TRBV7-2 to TRBJ2-7; 9 bases map to TRBD2. There are 17 residues in the CDR3. Germline CDR1 is SGHTA and CDR2 is FQGNSA. V was clipped by 4 bases and J by 0 bases; unmatched bases: 10.